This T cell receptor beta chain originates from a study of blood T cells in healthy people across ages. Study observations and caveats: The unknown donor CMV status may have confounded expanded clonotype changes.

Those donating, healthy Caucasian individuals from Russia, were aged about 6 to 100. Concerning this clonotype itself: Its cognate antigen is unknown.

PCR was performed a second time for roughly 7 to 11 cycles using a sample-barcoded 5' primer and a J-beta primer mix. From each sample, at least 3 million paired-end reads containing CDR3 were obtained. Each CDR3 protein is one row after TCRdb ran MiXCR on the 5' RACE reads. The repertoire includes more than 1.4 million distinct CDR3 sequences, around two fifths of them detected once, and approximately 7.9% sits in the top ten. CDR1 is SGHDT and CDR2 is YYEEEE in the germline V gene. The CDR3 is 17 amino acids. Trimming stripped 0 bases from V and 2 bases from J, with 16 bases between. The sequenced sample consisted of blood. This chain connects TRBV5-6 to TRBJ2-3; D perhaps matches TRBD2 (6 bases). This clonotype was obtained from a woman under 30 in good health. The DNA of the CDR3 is TGTGCCAGCAGCTTGGATGCGGGGCTCGTAGTCACAGATACGCAGTATTTT. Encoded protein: CASSLDAGLVVTDTQYF.